These T cell receptor beta chains were read from a single sample in a study of CD8+CD57+ T cells in acquired aplastic anemia. TCRdb re-derived calls from the reads in MiXCR, one entry per CDR3 protein. The table records about 150,000 distinct CDR3 sequences, roughly 49% of them present only once. Sequenced material: sorted CD4+, CD8+, or CD8+CD57+ T cells (not recorded which) from PBMCs. These receptors originate from a human donor with aplastic anemia. CDR3s include the opening cysteine and the closing phenylalanine or tryptophan. Each record gives: D gene, V gene, J gene, clone size, CDR3 DNA, CDR3 protein. D genes are given only for firm matches. Clone size is shown for a subset of rows, as once, few, many or a class of expanded clone.

TRBD1,TRBV7-9,TRBJ1-1,many,TGTGCCAGCAGACACAGGGGTACTGAAGCTTTCTTT,CASRHRGTEAFF
-,TRBV7-3,TRBJ2-5,-,TGTGCCAGCAGCAAGGGCAACCAAGAGACCCAGTACTTC,CASSKGNQETQYF
-,TRBV6-1,TRBJ1-1,many,TGTGCCAGCAGTCCTGGAGGAGTGAGGACTGAAGCTTTCTTT,CASSPGGVRTEAFF
TRBD1,TRBV7-6,TRBJ2-1,medium-sized,TGTGCCAGCAGCCCTGGACAGGTCAATGAGCAGTTCTTC,CASSPGQVNEQFF
-,TRBV2,TRBJ2-7,-,TGTGCCAGCGGACCCTACGAGCAGTACTTC,CASGPYEQYF
-,TRBV6-2/TRBV6-3,TRBJ2-7,many,TGTGCCAGCAGTCCAGACCCTTACGAGCAGTACTTC,CASSPDPYEQYF
-,TRBV20-1,TRBJ2-1,-,TGCAGTGCTAGCAAGGGCCATGAGCAGTTCTTC,CSASKGHEQFF
-,TRBV24-1,TRBJ1-5,-,TGTGCCACCAGTGAGCTGGGTAGCAATCAGCCCCAGCATTTT,CATSELGSNQPQHF
-,TRBV14,TRBJ1-6,-,TGTGCCAGCAGCCAAGTGCCAGGGGATTCACCCCTCCACTTT,CASSQVPGDSPLHF
-,TRBV7-8,TRBJ1-1,few,TGTGCCAGCGGTCCCGCGGCGAACACTGAAGCTTTCTTT,CASGPAANTEAFF
-,TRBV20-1,TRBJ2-7,-,TGCAGTGCTAGAGATGAAGACAGGATAAACTACGAGCAGTACTTC,CSARDEDRINYEQYF
TRBD1,TRBV19,TRBJ2-7,-,TGTGCCAGTAGTACCTCAACGGACAGGGGAAGGGGCGAGCAGTACTTC,CASSTSTDRGRGEQYF
-,TRBV4-1,TRBJ2-7,-,TGCGCCAGCAGCCAAGAACGGCGGGGTGACCCCTACGAGCAGTACTTC,CASSQERRGDPYEQYF
TRBD1,TRBV10-3,TRBJ2-3,-,TGTGCCATCAGTGTAGCCAGGGGGCAGGCAGATACGCAGTATTTT,CAISVARGQADTQYF
-,TRBV15,TRBJ1-1,-,TGTGCCACCAGCAGAGCGTTGGGGATCACTGAAGCTTTCTTT,CATSRALGITEAFF
-,TRBV10-3,TRBJ1-5,-,TGTGCCATCGGGTACCAGCCCCAGCATTTT,CAIGYQPQHF
-,TRBV4-2,TRBJ2-1,many,TGTGCCAGCAGCCAAGGGCAGTTCGTCGGGGATGAGCAGTTCTTC,CASSQGQFVGDEQFF
TRBD1,TRBV7-9,TRBJ2-5,many,TGTGCCAGCAGCTTAGGGGGACAGGGGACTGAGACCCAGTACTTC,CASSLGGQGTETQYF
TRBD2,TRBV2,TRBJ2-7,-,TGTGCCACCACTAGCGGCACCCCCTACGAGCAGTACTTC,CATTSGTPYEQYF
-,TRBV12-3/TRBV12-4,TRBJ1-2,-,TGTGCCAGCAGTTTTCAACAGGGTTCGTCCGGCTACACCTTC,CASSFQQGSSGYTF
-,TRBV19,TRBJ2-2,-,TGTGCCAGTAGTATTAGACCGACAGGGGAGCTGTTTTTT,CASSIRPTGELFF
TRBD1,TRBV15,TRBJ1-6,-,TGTGCCACCAGCATCCCGGGACAGGGGGCTTCTAATTCACCCCTCCACTTT,CATSIPGQGASNSPLHF
-,TRBV24-1,TRBJ2-5,many,TGTGCCACCAGTGGTGGGGGGACAGAACAAGAGACCCAGTACTTC,CATSGGGTEQETQYF
TRBD1,TRBV29-1,TRBJ2-1,many,TGCAGCGTCCTCCCCGACAGGGGTTATTACAATGAGCAGTTCTTC,CSVLPDRGYYNEQFF
TRBD1,TRBV7-2,TRBJ1-1,-,TGTGCCAGCAGCAACCGGGACAGGGGGCGGAGTTTCTTT,CASSNRDRGRSFF
-,TRBV29-1,TRBJ2-7,-,TGCAGTAACGTGGCTAGCAGCGAGCAGTACTTC,CSNVASSEQYF
-,TRBV19,TRBJ1-6,once,TGTGCCAGTACCACCCAGGATGGGTATAATTCACCCCTCCACTTT,CASTTQDGYNSPLHF
TRBD2,TRBV7-3,TRBJ2-7,-,TGTGCCAGCAGCCGCGGACTAGCGCCAAACTACGAGCAGTACTTC,CASSRGLAPNYEQYF
-,TRBV20-1,TRBJ2-7,-,TGCAGTGCTAGAGACAACTACGAGCAGTACTTC,CSARDNYEQYF
TRBD1,TRBV7-9,TRBJ1-2,-,TGTGCCAGCAGCCAACAGGACAGGGGCCACGGCTACACCTTC,CASSQQDRGHGYTF
-,TRBV7-6,TRBJ2-1,many,TGTGCCAGCAGCTTAAGGTTCAGGGGTTTATACAATGAGCAGTTCTTC,CASSLRFRGLYNEQFF
-,TRBV19,TRBJ2-1,many,TGTGCCAGTAGCCGGGACACCTACAATGAGCAGTTCTTC,CASSRDTYNEQFF
-,TRBV24-1,TRBJ2-7,-,TGTGCCACCAGTGATAGGCAGGATCTCTCCTACGAGCAGTACTTC,CATSDRQDLSYEQYF
-,TRBV7-9,TRBJ2-7,-,TGTGCCAGCAGCCCCGACCCAGGCGGGTACTTC,CASSPDPGGYF
TRBD1,TRBV24-1,TRBJ2-3,-,TGTGCCACCAGTGATTTTAGGACAGGGGTCTCCACAGATACGCAGTATTTT,CATSDFRTGVSTDTQYF
TRBD2,TRBV20-1,TRBJ2-3,once,TGCAGTGCTGAGGCTAGCGGGAGCACAGATACGCAGTACTTT,CSAEASGSTDTQYF